This TCR beta chain was identified during a study of cytomegalovirus exposure and HLA in healthy donors. The PCR had 60 Vbeta and 13 Jbeta primers. The table came from immunoSEQ multiplex PCR; TCRdb's copy has only in-frame clones and leaves some out. The sample holds approximately 190,000 clones; around four fifths are singletons and the top ten take around 0.75%. The TCR originated in a woman under 30 in good health and CMV-seronegative. The specimen sequenced was PBMCs.

CDR3 sequence: CASSPGGLFTDTQYF. The CDR3 nucleotides read TGTGCCAGCAGCCCCGGGGGACTTTTCACAGATACGCAGTATTTT. The chain uses TRBV7-2 and TRBJ2-3; perhaps TRBD2 as D (6 bases). The CDR3 runs 15 residues. V dropped 5 bases and J dropped 2 bases, with 14 bases sitting between them. Per the germline V gene, CDR1 is SGHTA and CDR2 is FQGNSA. Full variable domain (rest looked up from reference TRBV7-2 and TRBJ2-3): GAGVSQSPSNKVTEKGKDVELRCDPISGHTALYWYRQSLGQGLEFLIYFQGNSAPDKSGLPSDRFSAERTGGSVSTLTIQRTQQEDSAVYLCASSPGGLFTDTQYFGPGTRLTVL.